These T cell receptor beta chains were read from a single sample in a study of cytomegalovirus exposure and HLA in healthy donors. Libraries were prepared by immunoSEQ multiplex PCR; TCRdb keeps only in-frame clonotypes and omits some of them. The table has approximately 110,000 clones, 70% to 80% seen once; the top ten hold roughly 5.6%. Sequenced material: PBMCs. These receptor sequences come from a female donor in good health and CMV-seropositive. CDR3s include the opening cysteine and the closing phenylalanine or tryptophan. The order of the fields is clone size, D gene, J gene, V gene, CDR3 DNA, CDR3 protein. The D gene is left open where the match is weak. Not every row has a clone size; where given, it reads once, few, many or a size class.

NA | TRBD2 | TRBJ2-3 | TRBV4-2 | TGTGCCAGCAGCCCGCTGAGGACGGGAGGGACAGATACGCAGTATTTT | CASSPLRTGGTDTQYF
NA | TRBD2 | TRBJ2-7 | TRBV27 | TGTGCCAGCAGTTTCAGCGGGAGGGCCTACGAGCAGTACTTC | CASSFSGRAYEQYF
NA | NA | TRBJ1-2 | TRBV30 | TGTGCCTGGAGTCGGAAACAGCTTAACTATGGCTACACCTTC | CAWSRKQLNYGYTF
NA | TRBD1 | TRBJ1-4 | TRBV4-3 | TGCGCCAGCAGCCAAGGGGACAGGGGGCTTGAAAAACTGTTTTTT | CASSQGDRGLEKLFF
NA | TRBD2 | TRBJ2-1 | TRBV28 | TGTGCCAGCAGAATGGGCGGGACTACCTACAATGAGCAGTTCTTC | CASRMGGTTYNEQFF
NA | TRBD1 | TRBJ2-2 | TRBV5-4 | TGTGCCAGCAGCCGAGACAGGGGGGCCGGGGAGCTGTTTTTT | CASSRDRGAGELFF
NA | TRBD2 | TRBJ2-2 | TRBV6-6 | TGTGCCAGCAGTTACGGCGGGGGCACCGGGGAGCTGTTTTTT | CASSYGGGTGELFF
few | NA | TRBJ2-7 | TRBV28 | TGTGCCAGCAGTTTAAGGATCGGGGATTTGTACTTC | CASSLRIGDLYF
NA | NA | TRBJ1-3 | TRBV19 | TGTGCCAGTACCCGAGGTTGGAACGCCAACTCTGGAAACACCATATATTTT | CASTRGWNANSGNTIYF
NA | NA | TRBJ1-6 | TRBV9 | TGTGCCAGCAGCGTAGATTCTCTAACGGGTTCACCCCTCCACTTT | CASSVDSLTGSPLHF
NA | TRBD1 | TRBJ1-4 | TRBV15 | TGTGCCACCAGCAGAGCAGGACAGGGGGCTGAAAAACTGTTTTTT | CATSRAGQGAEKLFF
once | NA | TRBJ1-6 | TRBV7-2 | TGTGCCAGCAGCTCCCAGCCGAGGGCCTATAATTCACCCCTCCACTTT | CASSSQPRAYNSPLHF
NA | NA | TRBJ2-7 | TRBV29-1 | TGCAGCGTCTGGACAGCCTCCTACGAGCAGTACTTC | CSVWTASYEQYF
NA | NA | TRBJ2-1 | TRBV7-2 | TGTGCCAGCAGCTTAGTAGCCGGCAATGAGCAGTTCTTC | CASSLVAGNEQFF
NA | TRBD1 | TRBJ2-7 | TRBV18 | TGTGCCAGCTCACCCGGTAACAGGGGCCACTCCTACGAGCAGTACTTC | CASSPGNRGHSYEQYF
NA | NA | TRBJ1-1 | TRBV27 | TGTGCCAGCAGTTTAGGACAGCGCACTGAAGCTTTCTTT | CASSLGQRTEAFF
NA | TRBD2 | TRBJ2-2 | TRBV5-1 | TGCGCCAGCAGCCTAGGGGTGACTAGCGGGAGGACCGGGGAGCTGTTTTTT | CASSLGVTSGRTGELFF
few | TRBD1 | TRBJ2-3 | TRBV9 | TGTGCCAGCAGCGCACAGGGGCTAAGCACAGATACGCAGTATTTT | CASSAQGLSTDTQYF
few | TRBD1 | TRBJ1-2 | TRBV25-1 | TGTGCCAGCAGTACCCGGACAGGGTATCGGGACTATGGCTACACCTTC | CASSTRTGYRDYGYTF
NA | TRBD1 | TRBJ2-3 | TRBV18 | TGTGCCAGCTCACCACCGGGACAGGGGTCAGGTACGCAGTATTTT | CASSPPGQGSGTQYF
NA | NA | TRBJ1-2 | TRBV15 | TGTGCCACCAGCATAGGGGGTAACTATGGCTACACCTTC | CATSIGGNYGYTF
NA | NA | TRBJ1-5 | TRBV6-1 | TGTGCCAGCACCTTTGACAGTGGCAATCAGCCCCAGCATTTT | CASTFDSGNQPQHF
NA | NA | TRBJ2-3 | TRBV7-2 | TGTGCCAGCAGCCCACAAAGCGGGTTGAGCACAGATACGCAGTATTTT | CASSPQSGLSTDTQYF
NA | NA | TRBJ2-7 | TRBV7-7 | TGTGCTAGCAGCTTAGGCAGGGGAGCCGAGCAGTACTTC | CASSLGRGAEQYF
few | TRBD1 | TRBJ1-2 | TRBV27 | TGTGCCAGCGGAGGGGGCAGGGGAAGGTATGGCTACACCTTC | CASGGGRGRYGYTF
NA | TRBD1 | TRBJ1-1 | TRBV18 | TGTGCCAGCTCACCACCGCGGGGCGGGTACAGGGGGCGGACTGAAGCTTTCTTT | CASSPPRGGYRGRTEAFF
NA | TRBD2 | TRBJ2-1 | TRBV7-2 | TGTGCCAGCAGCTTAGCGCCCCTAGCGGGGACCTCCTACAATGAGCAGTTCTTC | CASSLAPLAGTSYNEQFF
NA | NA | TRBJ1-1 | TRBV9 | TGTGCCAGCAGCGTACGGGGAGCTTTCTTT | CASSVRGAFF